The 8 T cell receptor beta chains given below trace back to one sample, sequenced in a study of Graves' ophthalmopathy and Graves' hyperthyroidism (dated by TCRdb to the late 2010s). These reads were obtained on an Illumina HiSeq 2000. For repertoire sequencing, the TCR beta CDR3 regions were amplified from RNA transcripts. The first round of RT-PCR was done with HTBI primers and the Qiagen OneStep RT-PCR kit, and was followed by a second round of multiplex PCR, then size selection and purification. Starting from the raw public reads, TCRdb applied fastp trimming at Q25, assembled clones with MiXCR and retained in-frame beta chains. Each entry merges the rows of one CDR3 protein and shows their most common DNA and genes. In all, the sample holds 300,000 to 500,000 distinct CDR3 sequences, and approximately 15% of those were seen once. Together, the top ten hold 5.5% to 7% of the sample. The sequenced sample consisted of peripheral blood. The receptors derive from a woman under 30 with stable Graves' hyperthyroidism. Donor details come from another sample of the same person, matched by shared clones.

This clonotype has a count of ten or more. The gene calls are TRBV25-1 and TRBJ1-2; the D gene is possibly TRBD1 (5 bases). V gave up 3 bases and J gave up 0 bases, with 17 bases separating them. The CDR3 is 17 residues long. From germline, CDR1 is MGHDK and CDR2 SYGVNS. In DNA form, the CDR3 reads TGTGCCAGCAGTGAGCGGGAAAGGGGAATAGCTAACTATGGCTACACCTTC. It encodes CASSERERGIANYGYTF.

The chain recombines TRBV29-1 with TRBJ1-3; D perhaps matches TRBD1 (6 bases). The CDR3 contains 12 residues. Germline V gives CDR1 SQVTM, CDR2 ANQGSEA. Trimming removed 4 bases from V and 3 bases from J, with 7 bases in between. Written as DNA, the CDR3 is TGCAGCGTTGCCAGGGGTGGAAACACCATATATTTT. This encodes CSVARGGNTIYF.

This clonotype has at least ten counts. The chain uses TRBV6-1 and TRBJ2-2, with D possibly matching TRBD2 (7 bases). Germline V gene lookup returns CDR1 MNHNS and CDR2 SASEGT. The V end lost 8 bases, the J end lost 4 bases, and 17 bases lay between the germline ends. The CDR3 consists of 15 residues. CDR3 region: CASGGGAGPTGELFF. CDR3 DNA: TGTGCCAGCGGGGGGGGCGCGGGGCCCACCGGGGAGCTGTTTTTT.

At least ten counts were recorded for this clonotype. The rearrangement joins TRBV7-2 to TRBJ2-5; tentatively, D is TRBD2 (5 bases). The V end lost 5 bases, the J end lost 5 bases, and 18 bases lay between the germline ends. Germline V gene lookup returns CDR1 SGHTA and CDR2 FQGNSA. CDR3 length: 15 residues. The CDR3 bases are TGTGCCAGCAGCCTAACGGGGTCGGGTGGGGAGACCCAGTACTTC. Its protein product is CASSLTGSGGETQYF.

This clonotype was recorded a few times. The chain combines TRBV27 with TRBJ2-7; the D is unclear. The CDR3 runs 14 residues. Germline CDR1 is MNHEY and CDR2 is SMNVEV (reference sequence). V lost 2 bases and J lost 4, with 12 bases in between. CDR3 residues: CASSLKQNLYEQYF. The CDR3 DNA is TGTGCCAGCAGTTTAAAACAGAACTTATACGAGCAGTACTTC.

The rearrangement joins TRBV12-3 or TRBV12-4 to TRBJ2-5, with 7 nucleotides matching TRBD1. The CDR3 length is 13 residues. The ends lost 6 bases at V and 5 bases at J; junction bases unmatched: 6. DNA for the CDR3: TGTGCCAGCAGAGGGACAGTTGGGGAGACCCAGTACTTC. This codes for CASRGTVGETQYF.

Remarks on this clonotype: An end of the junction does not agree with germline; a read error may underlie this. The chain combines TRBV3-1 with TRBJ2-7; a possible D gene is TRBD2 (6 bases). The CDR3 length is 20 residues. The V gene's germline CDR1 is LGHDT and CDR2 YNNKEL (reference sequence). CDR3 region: CACSQASRLSGVSYSYEQYF. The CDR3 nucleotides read TGTGCCTGCAGCCAAGCAAGTCGGCTATCGGGGGTATCATACTCCTACGAGCAGTACTTC.

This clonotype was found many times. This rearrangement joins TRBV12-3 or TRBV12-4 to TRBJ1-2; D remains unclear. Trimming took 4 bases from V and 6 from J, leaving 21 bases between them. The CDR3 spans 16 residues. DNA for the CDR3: TGTGCCAGCAGTTATCGGCTGGGGTCCGGAGACCATGGCTACACCTTC. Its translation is CASSYRLGSGDHGYTF.